This TCR beta chain was sequenced for a study of OX40 agonist ivuxolimab in advanced cancers. Assay: immunoSEQ multiplex PCR; the TCRdb copy retains only in-frame clones and omits some. Of 60,000 to 85,000 clones in the sample, more than 75% are singletons; the top ten hold roughly 0.37%. The material sequenced was CD4+ or CD8+ T cells sorted from blood, taken in a trial of the OX40 agonist ivuxolimab. The origin of this receptor is an adult with an advanced solid tumor such as melanoma, head and neck, liver or kidney cancer.

CDR3 in amino acids: CASSSHGPNSNQPQHF. CDR3 nucleotide sequence: TGTGCCAGCAGCTCCCATGGACCGAATAGCAATCAGCCCCAGCATTTT. V is TRBV7-8 and J is TRBJ1-5; D gene unclear. The germline V and J ends were trimmed by 4 bases and 0 bases, with 13 bases remaining between them. The V gene's germline CDR1 is SGHVS and CDR2 FQNEAQ. This CDR3 has 16 amino acids. Drawing the rest from reference TRBV7-8 and TRBJ1-5, the complete variable domain is GAGVSQSPRYKVAKRGQDVALRCDPISGHVSLFWYQQALGQGPEFLTYFQNEAQLDKSGLPSDRFFAERPEGSVSTLKIQRTQQEDSAVYLCASSSHGPNSNQPQHFGDGTRLSIL.